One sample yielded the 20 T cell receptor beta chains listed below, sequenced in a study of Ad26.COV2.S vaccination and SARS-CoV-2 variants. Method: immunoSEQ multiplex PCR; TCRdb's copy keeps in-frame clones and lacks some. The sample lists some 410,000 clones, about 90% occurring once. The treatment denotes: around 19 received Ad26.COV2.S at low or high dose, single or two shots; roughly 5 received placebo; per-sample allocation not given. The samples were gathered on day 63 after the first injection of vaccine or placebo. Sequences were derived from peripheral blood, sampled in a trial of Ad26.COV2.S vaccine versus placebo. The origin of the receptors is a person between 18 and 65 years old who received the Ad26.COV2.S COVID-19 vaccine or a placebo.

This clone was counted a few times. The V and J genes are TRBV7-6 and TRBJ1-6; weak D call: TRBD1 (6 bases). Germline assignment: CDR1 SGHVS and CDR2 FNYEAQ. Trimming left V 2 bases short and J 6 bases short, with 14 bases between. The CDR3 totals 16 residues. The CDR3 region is CASSLRHGQFNSPLHF. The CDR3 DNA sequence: TGTGCCAGCAGCTTAAGGCATGGACAGTTTAATTCACCCCTCCACTTT.

The CDR3 is CAWSNRYGYTF. CDR3 coding DNA: TGTGCCTGGAGCAACAGGTATGGCTACACCTTC. The chain is built from TRBV30 and TRBJ1-2, with TRBD1 as a possible D gene (5 bases). Germline values: CDR1 GTSNPN, CDR2 SVGIG (reference sequence). Trimming cost V 3 bases and J 5 bases, with 7 bases left between them. This CDR3 is built from 11 residues. Full variable domain (remainder filled in from reference TRBV30 and TRBJ1-2): SQTIHQWPATLVQPVGSPLSLECTVEGTSNPNLYWYRQAAGRGLQLLFYSVGIGQISSEVPQNLSASRPQDRQFILSSKKLLLSDSGFYLCAWSNRYGYTFGSGTRLTVV.

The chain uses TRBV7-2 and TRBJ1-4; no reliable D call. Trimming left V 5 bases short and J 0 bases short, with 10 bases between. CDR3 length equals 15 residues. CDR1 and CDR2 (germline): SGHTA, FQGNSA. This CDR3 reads CASSPQAATNEKLFF. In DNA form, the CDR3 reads TGTGCCAGCAGCCCCCAGGCCGCAACTAATGAAAAACTGTTTTTT.

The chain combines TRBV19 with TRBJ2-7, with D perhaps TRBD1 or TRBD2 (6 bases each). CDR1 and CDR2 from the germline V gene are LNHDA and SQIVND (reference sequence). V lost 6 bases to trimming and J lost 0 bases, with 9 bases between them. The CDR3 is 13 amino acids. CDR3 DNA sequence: TGTGCCAGTAGCTGGGGGGCCTCCTACGAGCAGTACTTC. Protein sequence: CASSWGASYEQYF. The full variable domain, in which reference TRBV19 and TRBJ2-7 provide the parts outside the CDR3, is DGGITQSPKYLFRKEGQNVTLSCEQNLNHDAMYWYRQDPGQGLRLIYYSQIVNDFQKGDIAEGYSVSREKKESFPLTVTSAQKNPTAFYLCASSWGASYEQYFGPGTRLTVT.

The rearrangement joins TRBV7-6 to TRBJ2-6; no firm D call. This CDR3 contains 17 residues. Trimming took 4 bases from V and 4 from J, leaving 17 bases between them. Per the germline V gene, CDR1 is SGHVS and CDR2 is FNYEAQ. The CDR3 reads CASSSGPLLAGANVLTF. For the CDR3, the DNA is TGTGCCAGCAGCTCCGGGCCGTTATTAGCCGGGGCCAACGTCCTGACTTTC.

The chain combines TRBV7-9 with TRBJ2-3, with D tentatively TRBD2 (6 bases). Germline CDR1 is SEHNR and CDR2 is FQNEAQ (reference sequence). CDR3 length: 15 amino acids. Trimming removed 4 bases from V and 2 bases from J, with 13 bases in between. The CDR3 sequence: CASSSRDFLTDTQYF. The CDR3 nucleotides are TGTGCCAGCAGCTCCCGGGACTTTCTCACAGATACGCAGTATTTT.

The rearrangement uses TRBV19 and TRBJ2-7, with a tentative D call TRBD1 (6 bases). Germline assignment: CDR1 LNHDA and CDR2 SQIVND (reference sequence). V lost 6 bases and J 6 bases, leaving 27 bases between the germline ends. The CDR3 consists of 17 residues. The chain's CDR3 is CASRTVTGSGFVTEQYF. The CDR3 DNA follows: TGTGCCAGTAGAACCGTTACAGGGTCCGGGTTTGTTACCGAGCAGTACTTC. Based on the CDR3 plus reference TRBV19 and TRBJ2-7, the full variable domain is DGGITQSPKYLFRKEGQNVTLSCEQNLNHDAMYWYRQDPGQGLRLIYYSQIVNDFQKGDIAEGYSVSREKKESFPLTVTSAQKNPTAFYLCASRTVTGSGFVTEQYFGPGTRLTVT.

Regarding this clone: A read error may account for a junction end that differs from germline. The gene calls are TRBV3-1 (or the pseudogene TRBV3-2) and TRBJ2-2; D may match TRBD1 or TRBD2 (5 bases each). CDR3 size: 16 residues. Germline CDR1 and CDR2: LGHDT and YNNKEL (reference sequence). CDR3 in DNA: TGTGCCAGCAGCCAAATGGGGGAGAGGAACGCCGGGGAGCTGTTTTTT. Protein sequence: CASSQMGERNAGELFF.

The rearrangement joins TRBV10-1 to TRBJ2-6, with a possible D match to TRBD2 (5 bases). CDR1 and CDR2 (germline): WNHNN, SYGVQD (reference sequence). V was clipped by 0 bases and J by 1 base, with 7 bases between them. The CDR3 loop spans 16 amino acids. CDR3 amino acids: CASSESSGSGANVLTF. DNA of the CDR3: TGCGCCAGCAGTGAGTCTTCGGGATCTGGGGCCAACGTCCTGACTTTC.

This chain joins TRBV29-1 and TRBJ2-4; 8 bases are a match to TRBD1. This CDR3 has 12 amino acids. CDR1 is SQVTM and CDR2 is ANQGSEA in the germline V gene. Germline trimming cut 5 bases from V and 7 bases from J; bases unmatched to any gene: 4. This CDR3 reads CSVYWTGNIQYF. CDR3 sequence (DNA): TGCAGCGTTTATTGGACAGGGAACATTCAGTACTTC.

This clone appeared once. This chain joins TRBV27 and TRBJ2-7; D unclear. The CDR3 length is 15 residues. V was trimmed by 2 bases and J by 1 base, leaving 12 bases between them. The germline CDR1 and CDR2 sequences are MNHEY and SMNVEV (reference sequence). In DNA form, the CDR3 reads TGTGCCAGCAGTTTAACTTCGATGGGATCCTACGAGCAGTACTTC. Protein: CASSLTSMGSYEQYF.

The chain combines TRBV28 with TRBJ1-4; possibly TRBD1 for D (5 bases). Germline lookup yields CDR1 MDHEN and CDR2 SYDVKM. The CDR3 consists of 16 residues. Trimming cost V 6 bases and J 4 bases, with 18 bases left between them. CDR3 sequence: CASSLQAGGYNEKLFF. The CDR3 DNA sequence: TGTGCCAGCAGCCTTCAAGCCGGGGGTTATAATGAAAAACTGTTTTTT.

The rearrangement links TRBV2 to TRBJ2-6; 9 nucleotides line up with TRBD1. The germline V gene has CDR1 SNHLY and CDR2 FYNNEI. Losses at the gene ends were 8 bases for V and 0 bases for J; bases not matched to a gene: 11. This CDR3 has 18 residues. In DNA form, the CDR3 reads TGTGCCAGCCATCGCCTCGGGACAGGGAACTCTGGGGCCAACGTCCTGACTTTC. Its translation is CASHRLGTGNSGANVLTF.

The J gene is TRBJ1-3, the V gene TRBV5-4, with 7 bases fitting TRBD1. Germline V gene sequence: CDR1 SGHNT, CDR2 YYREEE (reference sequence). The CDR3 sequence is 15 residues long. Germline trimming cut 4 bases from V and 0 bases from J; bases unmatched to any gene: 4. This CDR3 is CASSLDRISGNTIYF. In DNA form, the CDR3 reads TGTGCCAGCAGCCTGGACAGGATCTCTGGAAACACCATATATTTT.

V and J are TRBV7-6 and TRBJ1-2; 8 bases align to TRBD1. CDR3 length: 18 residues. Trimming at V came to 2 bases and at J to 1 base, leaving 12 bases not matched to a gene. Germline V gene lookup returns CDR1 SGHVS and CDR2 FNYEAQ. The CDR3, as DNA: TGTGCCAGCAGCTTATTGACCATCAGACAGGGGAATAACTATGGCTACACCTTC. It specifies CASSLLTIRQGNNYGYTF.

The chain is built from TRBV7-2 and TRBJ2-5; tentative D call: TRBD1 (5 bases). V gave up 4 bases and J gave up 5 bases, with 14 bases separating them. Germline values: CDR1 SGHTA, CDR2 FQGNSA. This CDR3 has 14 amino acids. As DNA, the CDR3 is TGTGCCAGCAGCTCCCTCAGGGTCGGGGAGACCCAGTACTTC. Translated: CASSSLRVGETQYF.

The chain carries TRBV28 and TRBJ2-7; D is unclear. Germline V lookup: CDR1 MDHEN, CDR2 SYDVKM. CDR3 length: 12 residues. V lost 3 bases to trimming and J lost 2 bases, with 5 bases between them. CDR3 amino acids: CASSFPAYEQYF. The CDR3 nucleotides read TGTGCCAGCAGTTTCCCCGCCTACGAGCAGTACTTC.

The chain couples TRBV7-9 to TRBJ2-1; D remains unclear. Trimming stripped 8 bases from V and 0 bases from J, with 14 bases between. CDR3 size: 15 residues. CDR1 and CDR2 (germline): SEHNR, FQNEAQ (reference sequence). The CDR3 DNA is TGTGCCAGCGTCCCGGCGGCGAGCTCCTACAATGAGCAGTTCTTC. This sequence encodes CASVPAASSYNEQFF.

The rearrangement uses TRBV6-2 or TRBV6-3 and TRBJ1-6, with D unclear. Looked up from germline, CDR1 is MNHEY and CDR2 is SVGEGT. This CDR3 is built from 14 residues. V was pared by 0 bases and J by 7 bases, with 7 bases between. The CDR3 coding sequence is TGTGCCAGCAGTTACTCCCAGGAAAATTCACCCCTCCACTTT. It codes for CASSYSQENSPLHF.

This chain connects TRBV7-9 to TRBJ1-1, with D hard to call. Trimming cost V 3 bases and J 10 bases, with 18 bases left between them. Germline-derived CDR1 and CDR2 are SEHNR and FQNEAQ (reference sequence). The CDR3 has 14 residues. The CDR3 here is CASSFSGQIIGAFF. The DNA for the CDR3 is TGTGCCAGCAGCTTCAGTGGGCAGATCATCGGAGCTTTCTTT.